The text below deals with one T cell receptor (beta chain). The antigen is not known. This entry is derived from a study of CXCR3-negative and CXCR3-positive naive CD8 T cells. Germline loops: CDR1 SNHLY, CDR2 FYNNEI. The CDR3 totals 14 residues. Researchers reported sorting every CD8+ T cell subset in triplicate, 300,000 to 350,000 cells per sort. UMI-tagged TRB cDNA libraries were built via 5' RACE. From its re-call of the 5' RACE reads, TCRdb lists each CDR3 protein once, without DNA. The sample table sets out roughly 99,000 distinct CDR3 sequences. The study, taken as a whole, reports: Researchers report that CXCR3-positive naive cells carry more hydrophobic TRB CDR3s than CXCR3-negative naive cells.

The V and J genes are TRBV2 and TRBJ2-7; TCRdb reports TRBD1, a call that lacks DNA to check it against. The sample taken for sequencing was naive CXCR3+ CD8+ T cells from blood. Subset defined: CD45RO-CCR7+CD27+CD95- naive CD8+ T cells expressing CXCR3 (TNR3+). This TCR derives from a human donor in good health. Some clones in this sample may be carry-over from other donors' samples. CDR3: CASSRTAYTYEQYF.